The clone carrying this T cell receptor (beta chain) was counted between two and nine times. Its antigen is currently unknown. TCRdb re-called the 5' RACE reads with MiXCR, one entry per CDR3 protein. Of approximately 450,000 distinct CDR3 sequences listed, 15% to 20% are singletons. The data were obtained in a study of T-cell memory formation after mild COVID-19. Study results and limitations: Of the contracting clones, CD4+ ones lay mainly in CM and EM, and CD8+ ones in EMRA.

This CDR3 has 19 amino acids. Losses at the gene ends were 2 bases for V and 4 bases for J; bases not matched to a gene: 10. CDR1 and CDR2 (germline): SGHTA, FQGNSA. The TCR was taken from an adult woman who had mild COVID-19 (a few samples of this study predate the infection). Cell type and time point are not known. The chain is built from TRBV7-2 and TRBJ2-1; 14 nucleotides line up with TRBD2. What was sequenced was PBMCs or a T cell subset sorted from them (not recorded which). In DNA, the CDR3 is TGTGCCAGCAGCTTAAGGGGACTAGCGGGGGTAGGGTTATACAATGAGCAGTTCTTC. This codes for CASSLRGLAGVGLYNEQFF.